Following are 21 T cell receptor beta chains from one sample sequenced in a study of T cell repertoires in cytomegalovirus infection (dated by TCRdb to the late 2010s). TCRdb shows the sequencer as Illumina HiSeq 1500. TCRdb handled the public reads itself, with Q25 trimming in fastp and clone calling in MiXCR, and kept productive beta chains. Here each entry gathers all rows of one CDR3 protein and keeps the most common genes and DNA. The sample contains approximately 500,000 distinct CDR3 sequences, around 35% of them found a single time. Jointly, the top ten make up roughly 15% of the sample. Their cognate antigens are unknown. The treatment or condition label of this sample denotes: in vitro stimulation with specific CMV peptide epitopes to enrich CMV-specific T cells. The sequences come from cultured PBMCs, collected from culture after CMV antigen stimulation. These receptors were obtained from a human donor in good health (CMV status not recorded). Some clones in this sample may be carry-over from other donors' samples.

There are a few counts of this clonotype. V gene TRBV28 combines with J gene TRBJ1-6, with D unresolved. Germline CDR1 MDHEN, CDR2 SYDVKM. V shed 7 bases and J shed 10 bases, with 17 bases lying between them. The CDR3 has 14 residues. The CDR3 is CASNTAALGSPLHF. The CDR3, as DNA: TGTGCCAGCAATACCGCAGCCCTAGGGTCACCCCTCCACTTT.

This clonotype was picked up one time. This CDR3 reads CASTIGPGNTEAFF. CDR3 in DNA: TGTGCCAGCACCATCGGGCCGGGTAACACTGAAGCTTTCTTT. The gene calls are TRBV7-2 and TRBJ1-1; D gene unclear. This CDR3 spans 14 amino acids. Per the germline V gene, CDR1 is SGHTA and CDR2 is FQGNSA. V lost 7 bases and J 2 bases, leaving 14 bases between the germline ends.

The rearrangement links TRBV5-6 to TRBJ1-1; no firm D call. With 3 bases removed from V and 6 bases from J, the gap between germline ends came to 9 bases. CDR3 size: 12 residues. Germline CDR1 reads SGHDT; CDR2 reads YYEEEE. The DNA of the CDR3 is TGTGCCAGCAGCTCCACCGATCCTGAAGCTTTCTTT. Its protein is CASSSTDPEAFF.

The chain recombines TRBV4-1 with TRBJ2-1, with 7 positions matching TRBD2. Germline V lookup: CDR1 MGHRA, CDR2 YSYEKL. With 0 bases clipped from V and 4 bases from J, the junction kept 3 bases outside the gene matches. This CDR3 region has 15 residues. CDR3 nucleotide sequence: TGCGCCAGCAGCCAAGACGGGAGGCCTTACAATGAGCAGTTCTTC. Translation: CASSQDGRPYNEQFF.

This clonotype has more than one count but fewer than ten. The chain joins TRBV5-4 to TRBJ1-2; 7 nucleotides match TRBD1. The CDR3 loop spans 14 amino acids. Trimming at V came to 0 bases and at J to 6 bases, leaving 5 bases not matched to a gene. Germline V gene lookup returns CDR1 SGHNT and CDR2 YYREEE (reference sequence). The CDR3 here is CASSLDPGGDGYTF. The DNA of the CDR3 is TGTGCCAGCAGCTTGGATCCAGGGGGGGATGGCTACACCTTC. The full variable domain, in which reference TRBV5-4 and TRBJ1-2 provide the parts outside the CDR3, is ETGVTQSPTHLIKTRGQQVTLRCSSQSGHNTVSWYQQALGQGPQFIFQYYREEENGRGNFPPRFSGLQFPNYSSELNVNALELDDSALYLCASSLDPGGDGYTFGSGTRLTVV.

The rearrangement links TRBV19 to TRBJ1-6; weak D call: TRBD1 (6 bases). CDR3 length: 14 amino acids. Germline assignment: CDR1 LNHDA and CDR2 SQIVND (reference sequence). The V end lost 6 bases, the J end lost 10 bases, and 16 bases lay between the germline ends. The CDR3 protein is CASRFLGGSSPLHF. CDR3 in DNA: TGTGCCAGTAGGTTCTTAGGGGGTTCCTCACCCCTCCACTTT. The full variable domain, rest sourced from reference TRBV19 and TRBJ1-6, is DGGITQSPKYLFRKEGQNVTLSCEQNLNHDAMYWYRQDPGQGLRLIYYSQIVNDFQKGDIAEGYSVSREKKESFPLTVTSAQKNPTAFYLCASRFLGGSSPLHFGNGTRLTVT.

V is TRBV20-1 and J is TRBJ2-7; 9 nucleotides line up with TRBD2. The germline CDR1 and CDR2 sequences are DFQATT and SNEGSKA (reference sequence). The V and J ends lost 1 base and 3 bases, in that order; junction bases with no gene match: 4. The CDR3 is 14 residues long. The CDR3 sequence is CSARVVAGVYEQYF. The CDR3 DNA sequence: TGCAGTGCTAGAGTGGTAGCGGGAGTCTACGAGCAGTACTTC.

The chain is built from TRBV7-2 and TRBJ2-2; TRBD2 aligns across 11 bases. Germline V CDR1 and CDR2: SGHTA, FQGNSA. V was clipped by 1 base and J by 5 bases; unmatched bases: 3. The CDR3 has 16 amino acids. The CDR3, as DNA: TGTGCCAGCAGCTTAGGGACTAGCGGGTATACCGGGGAGCTGTTTTTT. As protein: CASSLGTSGYTGELFF.

The chain recombines TRBV19 with TRBJ1-2; D unresolved. The CDR3 length is 13 residues. Germline CDR1 and CDR2: LNHDA and SQIVND (reference sequence). V gave up 6 bases and J gave up 3 bases, with 11 bases separating them. The CDR3 region is CASRFISYYGYTF. CDR3 DNA: TGTGCCAGTAGATTCATCAGCTACTATGGCTACACCTTC.

Many counts were recorded for this clonotype. The chain employs TRBV7-2 and TRBJ2-3; D not certain. Trimming shortened V by 9 bases and J by 5 bases, and 9 bases separated the two germline ends. Germline V gene lookup returns CDR1 SGHTA and CDR2 FQGNSA. The CDR3 is made up of 11 amino acids. CDR3 residues: CARGSGDTQYF. The DNA for the CDR3 is TGTGCCAGGGGATCCGGAGATACGCAGTATTTT.

CDR3 in amino acids: CASSSGLAGMTDTQYF. The CDR3 DNA follows: TGTGCCAGTAGTTCGGGACTAGCGGGAATGACAGATACGCAGTATTTT. The J gene is TRBJ2-3, the V gene TRBV19; TRBD2 aligns across 13 bases. The CDR3 is 16 amino acids. In germline, CDR1 is LNHDA, CDR2 SQIVND (reference sequence). The V and J ends lost 5 bases and 3 bases, in that order; junction bases with no gene match: 5.

This clonotype was seen at least ten times. The chain joins TRBV7-2 to TRBJ1-5; 7 bases fit TRBD1. J gave up 4 bases and V 6 bases, and 12 bases lay outside the gene matches. The CDR3 sequence is 16 residues long. Germline CDR1 and CDR2: SGHTA and FQGNSA. Here the CDR3 reads CASSNRPGQSNQPQHF. The CDR3 DNA reads as TGTGCCAGCAGTAATCGTCCGGGACAGAGTAATCAGCCCCAGCATTTT.

This clonotype came up a few times. J is TRBJ2-7 and V is TRBV6-6; D remains ambiguous. This CDR3 has 17 amino acids. Germline V gene data show CDR1 as MNHNY and CDR2 as SVGAGI (reference sequence). V gave up 0 bases and J gave up 4 bases, with 19 bases separating them. In DNA form, the CDR3 reads TGTGCCAGCAGTTACTCGTTAAGTTCTGGTTTTGAGTACGAGCAGTACTTC. It codes for CASSYSLSSGFEYEQYF.

This clonotype was observed a few times. The rearrangement uses TRBV20-1 and TRBJ2-7; 11 nucleotides align to TRBD1. Germline loops: CDR1 DFQATT, CDR2 SNEGSKA (reference sequence). V was pared by 5 bases and J by 2 bases, with 2 bases of the junction left unmatched. The CDR3 loop spans 13 amino acids. CDR3 residues: CSAPGQGAYEQYF. The CDR3 DNA follows: TGCAGTGCTCCGGGACAGGGGGCCTACGAGCAGTACTTC.

This chain uses TRBV7-9 with TRBJ2-6; D is possibly TRBD1 or TRBD2 (6 bases each). Trimming pared 5 bases from V and 2 bases from J, leaving 7 bases between. The germline gives CDR1 SEHNR, CDR2 FQNEAQ (reference sequence). The CDR3 runs 14 residues. This chain's CDR3 is CASSGGPGANVLTF. The CDR3 region has the DNA TGTGCCAGCAGCGGGGGGCCTGGGGCCAACGTCCTGACTTTC.

This clonotype was observed a few times. The CDR3 DNA follows: TGCAGTGCTAGAACCGGGGGATTCAATGGCTACACCTTC. This translates into CSARTGGFNGYTF. The chain uses TRBV20-1 and TRBJ1-2, with D maybe TRBD1 (5 bases). The length of the CDR3 is 13 residues. CDR1 is DFQATT, CDR2 SNEGSKA, per germline (reference sequence). Between the trimmed V and J ends, which lost 2 bases and 6 bases, there was a span of 13 bases.

This clonotype came up many times. The genes are TRBV6-2 or TRBV6-3 and TRBJ1-5; tentative D call: TRBD1 (6 bases). V lost 2 bases and J lost 2, with 7 bases in between. Germline V gene data show CDR1 as MNHEY and CDR2 as SVGEGT. CDR3 size: 14 residues. This CDR3 is CASSYRQGNQPQHF. The CDR3 DNA sequence: TGTGCCAGCAGTTACAGACAGGGCAATCAGCCCCAGCATTTT.

This clonotype has a handful of counts. The chain links TRBV7-4 to TRBJ1-5; tentatively, D is TRBD1 (6 bases). This CDR3 region has 20 residues. Germline values: CDR1 SGHVT, CDR2 SQSDAQ. CDR3 DNA: TGTGCGAAAACAGCTGCGGTCGGGGGGGCTCTTAATTTGTTTCGTCAGCCCCAGCATTTT. It encodes CAKTAAVGGALNLFRQPQHF.

V and J are TRBV12-5 and TRBJ2-6; D gene ambiguous. The V end lost 0 bases, the J end lost 2 bases, and 11 bases lay between the germline ends. CDR3 length: 17 residues. Germline CDR1 is LGHNT and CDR2 is FRNRAP. The CDR3 spells CASGLVGYRAGANVLTF. CDR3 bases: TGTGCTAGTGGTTTGGTAGGGTACCGGGCTGGGGCCAACGTCCTGACTTTC.

This clonotype has a handful of counts. The rearrangement links TRBV6-8 to TRBJ2-2, with D hard to call. Trimming took 5 bases from V and 7 from J, leaving 11 bases between them. From germline, CDR1 is MNHGY and CDR2 SAAAGT. The CDR3 extends over 13 amino acids. CDR3 in amino acids: CASSTWVDGELFF. CDR3 coding DNA: TGTGCCAGCAGTACCTGGGTGGACGGGGAGCTGTTTTTT.

This chain joins TRBV28 and TRBJ2-7, with 8 positions matching TRBD2. The V gene end was trimmed by 4 bases and the J gene end by 4 bases; junction bases not matched to a gene: 9. This CDR3 spans 15 amino acids. The germline V gene has CDR1 MDHEN and CDR2 SYDVKM. The CDR3 here is CASSSPALAVYEQYF. The CDR3 DNA reads as TGTGCCAGCAGTTCACCGGCACTAGCGGTTTACGAGCAGTACTTC.